This TCR beta chain emerged from a study of blood T cell repertoires in COVID-19. Looking at the study overall: Spain, Italy and the United States supplied samples that represented acute and convalescent COVID-19. From T cells, B-cell-depleted T cells, or PBMCs came the material, which was cDNA or gDNA.

In the original workflow: It was from reference gene primer amplification that nucleated cell counts were estimated. TCRdb keeps only in-frame clones here, not all; method: immunoSEQ multiplex PCR. Clone size and the V and J calls come from that table; the DNA yielded D and trimming. Counted here are approximately 20,000 clones, 80% to 90% occurring once; the ten biggest clones make up 31%. The sample was peripheral blood. The receptor's source is a human donor with active COVID-19. The donor label of this sample is uncertain.

Here the CDR3 reads CASSQGEENRFFNQPQHF. In nucleotides, the CDR3 is TGCGCCAGCAGCCAAGGAGAGGAAAACCGATTCTTCAATCAGCCCCAGCATTTT. The chain has TRBV4-1 and TRBJ1-5; D not certain. In germline, CDR1 is MGHRA, CDR2 YSYEKL. V lost 1 base, J lost 3 bases, and 19 bases lay in between. The CDR3 contains 18 residues.